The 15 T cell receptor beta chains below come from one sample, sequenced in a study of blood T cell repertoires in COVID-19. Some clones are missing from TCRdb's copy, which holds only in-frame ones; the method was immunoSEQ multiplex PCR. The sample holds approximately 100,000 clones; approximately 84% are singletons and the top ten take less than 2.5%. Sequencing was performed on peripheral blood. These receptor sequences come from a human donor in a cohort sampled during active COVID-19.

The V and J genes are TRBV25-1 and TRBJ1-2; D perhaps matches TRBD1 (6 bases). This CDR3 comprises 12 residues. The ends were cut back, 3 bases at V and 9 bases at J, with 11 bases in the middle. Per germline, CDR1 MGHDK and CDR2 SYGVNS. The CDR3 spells CASSDTGLRYTF. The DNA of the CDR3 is TGTGCCAGCAGTGATACAGGGCTTCGCTACACCTTC.

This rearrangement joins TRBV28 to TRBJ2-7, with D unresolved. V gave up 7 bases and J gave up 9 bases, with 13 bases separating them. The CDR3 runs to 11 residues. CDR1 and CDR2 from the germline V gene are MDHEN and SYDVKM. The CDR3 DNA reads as TGTGCCAGCAACTCCCCTAACGGGCAGTACTTC. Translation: CASNSPNGQYF.

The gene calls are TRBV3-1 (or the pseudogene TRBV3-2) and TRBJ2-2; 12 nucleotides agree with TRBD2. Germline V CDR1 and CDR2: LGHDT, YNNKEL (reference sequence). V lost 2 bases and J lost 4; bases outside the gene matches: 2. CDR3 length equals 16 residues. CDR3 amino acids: CASSQLAGGSTGELFF. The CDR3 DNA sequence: TGTGCCAGCAGCCAACTAGCGGGGGGGAGCACCGGGGAGCTGTTTTTT.

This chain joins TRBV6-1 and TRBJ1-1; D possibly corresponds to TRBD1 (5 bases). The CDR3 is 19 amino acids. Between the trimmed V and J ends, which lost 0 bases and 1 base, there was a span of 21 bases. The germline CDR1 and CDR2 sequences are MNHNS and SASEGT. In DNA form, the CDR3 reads TGTGCCAGCAGTGAAGCTATGGCGTTACAGGCCATGAGGAACACTGAAGCTTTCTTT. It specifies CASSEAMALQAMRNTEAFF.

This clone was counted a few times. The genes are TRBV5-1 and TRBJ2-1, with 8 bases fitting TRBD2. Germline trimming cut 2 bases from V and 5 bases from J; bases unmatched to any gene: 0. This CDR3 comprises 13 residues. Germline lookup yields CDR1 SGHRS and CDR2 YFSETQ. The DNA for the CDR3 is TGCGCCAGCAGCTTACTAGCGGACAATGAGCAGTTCTTC. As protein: CASSLLADNEQFF. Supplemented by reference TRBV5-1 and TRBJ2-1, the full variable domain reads KAGVTQTPRYLIKTRGQQVTLSCSPISGHRSVSWYQQTPGQGLQFLFEYFSETQRNKGNFPGRFSGRQFSNSRSEMNVSTLELGDSALYLCASSLLADNEQFFGPGTRLTVL.

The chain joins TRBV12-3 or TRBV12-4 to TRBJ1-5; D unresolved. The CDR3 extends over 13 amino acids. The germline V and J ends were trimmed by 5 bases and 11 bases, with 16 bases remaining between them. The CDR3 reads CASSGLELGSQHF. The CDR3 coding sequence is TGTGCCAGCAGTGGACTGGAGTTAGGGTCCCAGCATTTT.

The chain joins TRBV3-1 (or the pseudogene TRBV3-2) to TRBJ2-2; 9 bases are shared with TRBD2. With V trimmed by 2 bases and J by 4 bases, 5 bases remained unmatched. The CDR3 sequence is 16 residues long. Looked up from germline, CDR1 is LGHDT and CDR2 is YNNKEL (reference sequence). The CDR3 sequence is CASSQSSGSFTGELFF. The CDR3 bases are TGTGCCAGCAGCCAAAGTAGCGGGAGTTTCACCGGGGAGCTGTTTTTT.

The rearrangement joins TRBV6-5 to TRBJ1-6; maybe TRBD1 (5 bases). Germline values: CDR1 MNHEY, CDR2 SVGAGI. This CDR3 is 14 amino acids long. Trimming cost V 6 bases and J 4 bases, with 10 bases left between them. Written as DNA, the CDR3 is TGTGCCAGCAGCCCCCAGGGATATAATTCACCCCTCCACTTT. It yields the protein CASSPQGYNSPLHF.

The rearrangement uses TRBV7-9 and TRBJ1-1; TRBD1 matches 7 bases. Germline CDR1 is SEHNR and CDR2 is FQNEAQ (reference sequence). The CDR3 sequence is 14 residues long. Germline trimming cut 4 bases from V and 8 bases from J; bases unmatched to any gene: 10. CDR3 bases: TGTGCCAGCAGCTCGTCCGGGACAGAGAACGAAGCTTTCTTT. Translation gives CASSSSGTENEAFF. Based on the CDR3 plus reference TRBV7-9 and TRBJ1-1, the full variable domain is DTGVSQNPRHKITKRGQNVTFRCDPISEHNRLYWYRQTLGQGPEFLTYFQNEAQLEKSRLLSDRFSAERPKGSFSTLEIQRTEQGDSAMYLCASSSSGTENEAFFGQGTRLTVV.

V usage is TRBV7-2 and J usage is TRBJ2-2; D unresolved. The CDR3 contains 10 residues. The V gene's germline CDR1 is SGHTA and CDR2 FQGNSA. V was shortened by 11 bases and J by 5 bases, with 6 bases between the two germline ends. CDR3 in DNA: TGTGCCCCTGAGACCGGGGAGCTGTTTTTT. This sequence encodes CAPETGELFF.

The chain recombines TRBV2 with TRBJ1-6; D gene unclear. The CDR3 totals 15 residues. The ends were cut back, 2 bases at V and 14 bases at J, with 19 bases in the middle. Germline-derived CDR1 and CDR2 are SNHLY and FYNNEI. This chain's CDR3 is CASSERESGWDSLHF. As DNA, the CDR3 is TGTGCCAGCAGTGAAAGGGAGTCGGGTTGGGATTCCCTCCACTTT.

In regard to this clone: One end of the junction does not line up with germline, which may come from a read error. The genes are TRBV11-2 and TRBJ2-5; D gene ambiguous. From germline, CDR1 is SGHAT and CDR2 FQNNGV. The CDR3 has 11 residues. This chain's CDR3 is CASSLGEAQYF. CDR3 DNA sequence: TGTGCCAGCAGCTTAGGAGAGGCCCAGTACTTC.

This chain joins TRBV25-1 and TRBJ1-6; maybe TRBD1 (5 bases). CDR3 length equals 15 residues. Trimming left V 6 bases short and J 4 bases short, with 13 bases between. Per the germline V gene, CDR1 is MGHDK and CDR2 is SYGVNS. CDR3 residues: CASRDETEYNSPLHF. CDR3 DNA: TGTGCCAGCAGAGATGAGACAGAGTATAATTCACCCCTCCACTTT. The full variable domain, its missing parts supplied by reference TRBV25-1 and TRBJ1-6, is EADIYQTPRYLVIGTGKKITLECSQTMGHDKMYWYQQDPGMELHLIHYSYGVNSTEKGDLSSESTVSRIRTEHFPLTLESARPSHTSQYLCASRDETEYNSPLHFGNGTRLTVT.

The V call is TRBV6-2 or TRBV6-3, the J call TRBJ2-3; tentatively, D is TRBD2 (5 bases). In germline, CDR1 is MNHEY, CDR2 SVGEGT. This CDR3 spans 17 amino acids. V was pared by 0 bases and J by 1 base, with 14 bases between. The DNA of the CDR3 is TGTGCCAGCAGTTACTCGATTCCTAGCTATGGCACAGATACGCAGTATTTT. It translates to CASSYSIPSYGTDTQYF.

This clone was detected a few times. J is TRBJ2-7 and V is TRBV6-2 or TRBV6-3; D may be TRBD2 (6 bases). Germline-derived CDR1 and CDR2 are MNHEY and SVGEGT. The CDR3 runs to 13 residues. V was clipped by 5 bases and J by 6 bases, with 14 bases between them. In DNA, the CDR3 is TGTGCCAGCAGTCTTCTCGGGGACTCCGAGCAGTACTTC. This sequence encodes CASSLLGDSEQYF.